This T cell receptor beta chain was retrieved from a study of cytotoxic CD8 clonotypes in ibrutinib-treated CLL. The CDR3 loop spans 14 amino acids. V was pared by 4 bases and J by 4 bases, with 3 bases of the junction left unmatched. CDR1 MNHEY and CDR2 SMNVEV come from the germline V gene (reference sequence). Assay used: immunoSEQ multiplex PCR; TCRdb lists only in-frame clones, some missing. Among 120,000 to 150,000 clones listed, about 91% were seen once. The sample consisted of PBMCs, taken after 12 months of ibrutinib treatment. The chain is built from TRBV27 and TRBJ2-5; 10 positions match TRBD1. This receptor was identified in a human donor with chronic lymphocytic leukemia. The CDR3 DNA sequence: TGTGCCAGCAGTTCCTGGACAGGGGGAGAGACCCAGTACTTC. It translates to CASSSWTGGETQYF.